These T cell receptor beta chains were read from a single sample in a study of T cell repertoires in ileal Crohn's disease. Clones were read by immunoSEQ multiplex PCR, and TCRdb kept only the in-frame ones, dropping some. Here the sample spans roughly 28,000 clones, approximately 78% being singletons. Specimen: ileal tissue. These receptors were collected from an adult with Crohn's disease. CDR3s include the opening cysteine and the closing phenylalanine or tryptophan. A D gene is named only where the DNA matches it firmly. Not all rows give a size; the values are once, few, many and, for expanded clones, a class.

v_call	d_call	clone_size	j_call	cdr3_aa	cdr3_nt
TRBV29-1	TRBD1	.	TRBJ1-2	CSGRTGGYGYTF	TGCAGCGGAAGGACAGGTGGCTATGGCTACACCTTC
TRBV19	.	.	TRBJ1-1	CASSIGIMNTEAFF	TGTGCCAGTAGTATCGGTATCATGAACACTGAAGCTTTCTTT
TRBV6-6	TRBD1	.	TRBJ2-2	CASGGTGNTGELFF	TGTGCCAGCGGGGGGACAGGAAACACCGGGGAGCTGTTTTTT
TRBV6-1	TRBD2	.	TRBJ2-2	CASTASGNTGELFF	TGTGCCAGCACGGCTAGCGGAAACACCGGGGAGCTGTTTTTT
TRBV6-6	TRBD1	.	TRBJ1-6	CASSPGDRSSPLHF	TGTGCCAGCAGTCCCGGGGACAGGTCTTCACCCCTCCACTTT
TRBV6-5	TRBD1	.	TRBJ1-2	CASSYYGQEDGYTF	TGTGCCAGCAGTTACTACGGACAGGAAGATGGCTACACCTTC
TRBV9	.	.	TRBJ1-2	CASSGRANYGYTF	TGTGCCAGCAGCGGGCGGGCTAACTATGGCTACACCTTC
TRBV6-6	.	once	TRBJ2-7	CASGRQGTYEQYF	TGTGCCAGCGGCCGACAAGGTACCTACGAGCAGTACTTC
TRBV19	.	.	TRBJ1-6	CASSTGSYNSPLHF	TGTGCCAGTAGTACAGGGTCCTATAATTCACCCCTCCACTTT
TRBV6-5	TRBD1	.	TRBJ2-4	CASSYGTGLAKNIQYF	TGTGCCAGCAGTTACGGGACAGGGCTAGCCAAAAACATTCAGTACTTC
TRBV29-1	.	few	TRBJ1-1	CSVGRENTEAFF	TGCAGCGTCGGACGGGAGAACACTGAAGCTTTCTTT
TRBV7-2	.	.	TRBJ1-5	CASSIDRRYNQPQHF	TGTGCCAGCAGCATCGACAGGAGATACAATCAGCCCCAGCATTTT
TRBV6-4	.	.	TRBJ2-2	CASSCSGTGELFF	TGTGCCAGCAGTTGCTCGGGCACCGGGGAGCTGTTTTTT
TRBV19	TRBD1	few	TRBJ1-4	CASKSGQAKGEKLFF	TGTGCCAGTAAATCGGGACAGGCAAAGGGTGAAAAACTGTTTTTT
TRBV7-8	TRBD1	.	TRBJ2-7	CASSLPGTGVSYEQYF	TGTGCCAGCAGCTTACCAGGGACAGGGGTTTCCTACGAGCAGTACTTC
TRBV18	.	.	TRBJ2-5	CASSPRWLPETQYF	TGTGCCAGCTCACCACGGTGGCTCCCCGAGACCCAGTACTTC
TRBV10-3	.	.	TRBJ1-6	CAISDKLSSPLHF	TGTGCCATCAGTGACAAACTTTCTTCACCCCTCCACTTT
TRBV6-5	.	.	TRBJ2-2	CATRVGRGYTGELFF	TGTGCCACCCGGGTGGGGCGGGGATACACCGGGGAGCTGTTTTTT
TRBV27	.	.	TRBJ2-7	CASSLGRYYEQYF	TGTGCCAGCAGTTTAGGGAGATACTACGAGCAGTACTTC
TRBV7-9	.	.	TRBJ1-2	CASSSDITYGYTF	TGTGCCAGCAGCTCCGATATCACTTATGGCTACACCTTC
TRBV30	.	.	TRBJ1-1	CAWSKGFGTEAFF	TGTGCCTGGAGTAAGGGGTTTGGCACTGAAGCTTTCTTT
TRBV7-2	.	.	TRBJ2-1	CASSWTRGVSSYNEQFF	TGTGCCAGCAGCTGGACCCGCGGGGTGAGCTCCTACAATGAGCAGTTCTTC
TRBV6-4	.	few	TRBJ1-1	CASRGQALF	TGTGCCAGCAGGGGACAAGCACTCTTT
TRBV6-5	TRBD2	.	TRBJ2-1	CASGGSGGYHFEQFF	TGTGCCAGCGGCGGTAGCGGGGGGTATCATTTTGAGCAGTTCTTC
TRBV6-1	.	.	TRBJ1-2	CASSETDRSGYTF	TGTGCCAGCAGTGAAACAGACAGAAGTGGCTACACCTTC
TRBV6-6	.	.	TRBJ1-3	CASGHPGSGNTIYF	TGTGCCAGCGGACACCCGGGCTCTGGAAACACCATATATTTT
TRBV28	.	.	TRBJ1-3	CASSFYSGNTIYF	TGTGCCAGCAGTTTCTACTCTGGAAACACCATATATTTT
TRBV19	TRBD2	.	TRBJ2-3	CASSPLAGTTDTQYF	TGTGCCAGTAGTCCCTTAGCGGGTACCACAGATACGCAGTATTTT
TRBV6-6	TRBD1	.	TRBJ1-6	CASSYDRGGWNSPLHF	TGTGCCAGCAGTTACGACAGGGGGGGGTGGAATTCACCCCTCCACTTT
TRBV9	.	.	TRBJ1-3	CASSPEGVGNTIYF	TGTGCCAGCAGCCCTGAGGGTGTTGGAAACACCATATATTTT
TRBV6-5	TRBD1	.	TRBJ2-2	CASSYSGTGSTGELFF	TGTGCCAGCAGTTACTCCGGGACAGGAAGCACCGGGGAGCTGTTTTTT
TRBV6-4	TRBD1	few	TRBJ2-2	CASSTGVTGELFF	TGTGCCAGCTCAACAGGGGTCACCGGGGAGCTGTTTTTT
TRBV27	TRBD1	once	TRBJ1-3	CASSPLASQHRGIRNTIYF	TGTGCCAGCAGTCCCCTCGCCTCGCAGCACAGGGGTATTAGAAACACCATATATTTT
TRBV18	.	.	TRBJ1-2	CASSPEASLAHGGYTF	TGTGCCAGCTCACCAGAGGCGAGCCTCGCGCACGGTGGCTACACCTTC
TRBV11-1	.	.	TRBJ1-4	CASSPTTTGNEKLFF	TGTGCCAGCAGCCCGACAACGACGGGGAATGAAAAACTGTTTTTT
TRBV7-8	TRBD1	.	TRBJ2-7	CASSAGQGAYEQYF	TGTGCCAGCAGCGCCGGACAGGGGGCGTATGAGCAGTACTTC
TRBV30	.	.	TRBJ2-7	CAWSVYREQYF	TGTGCCTGGAGTGTGTACCGGGAGCAGTACTTC
TRBV10-3	TRBD2	.	TRBJ2-3	CAITMTSGGADTQYF	TGTGCCATCACCATGACTAGCGGGGGTGCAGATACGCAGTATTTT
TRBV7-9	.	.	TRBJ1-2	CASSPITNYGYTF	TGTGCCAGCAGCCCAATCACTAACTATGGCTACACCTTC
TRBV19	.	.	TRBJ1-1	CASSIGGKLNTEAFF	TGTGCCAGTAGTATTGGAGGTAAGCTGAACACTGAAGCTTTCTTT
TRBV7-2	.	.	TRBJ2-7	CASSSRKNSYEQYF	TGTGCCAGCAGCTCCCGGAAAAACAGCTACGAGCAGTACTTC
TRBV9	TRBD1	.	TRBJ1-2	CASSSGQGSYGYTF	TGTGCCAGCAGCTCAGGACAGGGCTCTTATGGCTACACCTTC
TRBV6-5	.	once	TRBJ2-7	CASKFSGGSWEQYF	TGTGCCAGTAAATTTAGCGGTGGGAGTTGGGAGCAGTACTTC
TRBV19	.	.	TRBJ1-4	CASSILGRTPNEKLFF	TGTGCCAGTAGTATACTTGGGAGGACCCCTAATGAAAAACTGTTTTTT
TRBV7-9	.	.	TRBJ1-4	CASSGEDEKLFF	TGTGCCAGCAGCGGCGAGGATGAAAAACTGTTTTTT
TRBV6-6	.	.	TRBJ2-3	CASTSEEPSTDTQYF	TGTGCCAGCACGTCAGAAGAACCTAGCACAGATACGCAGTATTTT
TRBV11-2	.	once	TRBJ2-7	CASSLDPGSYEQYF	TGTGCCAGCAGCTTAGATCCAGGGTCCTACGAGCAGTACTTC
TRBV5-1	.	.	TRBJ2-2	CASSRISGAAGELFF	TGCGCCAGCAGCCGGATCTCAGGGGCCGCCGGGGAGCTGTTTTTT
TRBV7-3	.	.	TRBJ1-6	CASSTHSFDNSPLHF	TGTGCCAGCAGCACGCACAGTTTTGATAATTCACCCCTCCACTTT
TRBV5-1	.	.	TRBJ2-1	CASSLDSDYYNEQFF	TGCGCCAGCAGCTTGGATAGCGACTACTACAATGAGCAGTTCTTC
TRBV4-1	.	once	TRBJ2-3	CASSRAGQASTDTQYF	TGCGCCAGCAGCCGGGCTGGGCAAGCTAGCACAGATACGCAGTATTTT
TRBV6-1	.	.	TRBJ2-7	CASSPGGMGTYEQYF	TGTGCCAGCAGCCCCGGAGGGATGGGTACATACGAGCAGTACTTC
TRBV27	.	.	TRBJ1-4	CASREGGKLFF	TGTGCCAGCAGGGAGGGCGGAAAACTGTTTTTT
TRBV5-3	.	.	TRBJ2-3	CANPGMVGGDTQYF	TGTGCCAACCCCGGGATGGTAGGTGGAGATACGCAGTATTTT
TRBV29-1	.	once	TRBJ2-5	CSVATAPRETQYF	TGCAGCGTTGCTACAGCTCCTCGGGAGACCCAGTACTTC